These T cell receptor beta chains were read from a single sample in a study of blood T cell repertoires in COVID-19. Assay used: immunoSEQ multiplex PCR; TCRdb lists only in-frame clones, some missing. The repertoire consists of some 500,000 clones, with about 89% occurring once and the leading ten covering under 8.5%. The sequenced material came from peripheral blood. The receptors shown here come from a woman aged 50 to 65 with COVID-19, enrolled during active disease. Each CDR3 is given with its conserved first and last residue. A D gene is named only where the DNA matches it firmly. Part of the rows lack a size; the others show once, few, many or a class for expanded clones.

abundance	v_gene	j_gene	d_gene	CDR3nt	CDR3aa
-	TRBV9	TRBJ2-6	-	TGTGCCAGCAGCGTCGCCTCCACGGCTGGGGCCAACGTCCTGACTTTC	CASSVASTAGANVLTF
-	TRBV24-1	TRBJ2-3	-	TGTGCCACCAGGCTAACTGGCACAGATACGCAGTATTTT	CATRLTGTDTQYF
-	TRBV27	TRBJ1-4	-	TGTGCCAGCAGTTCACCCAGGGTTAAGGGAAATGAAAAACTGTTTTTT	CASSSPRVKGNEKLFF
-	TRBV12-3/TRBV12-4	TRBJ2-1	TRBD1	TGTGCCAGCAGCCCCGACAGGGAAGTGTGGTTCTTC	CASSPDREVWFF
-	TRBV4-1	TRBJ1-5	TRBD1	TGCGCCAGCAGCCAAGCGTACCTTAATGGGCAGGGGGATCAGCCCCAGCATTTT	CASSQAYLNGQGDQPQHF
-	TRBV9	TRBJ1-1	TRBD1	TGTGCCAGCAGAGCACCACAGGGGGATGGTAGAGCTTTCTTT	CASRAPQGDGRAFF
-	TRBV9	TRBJ2-3	-	TGTGCCAGCAGCCCACACCAGGATACGCAGTATTTT	CASSPHQDTQYF
-	TRBV24-1	TRBJ2-3	TRBD2	TGTGCCACCAGTGATTCCGTAGCGGGGGCAATAGATACGCAGTATTTT	CATSDSVAGAIDTQYF
-	TRBV5-1	TRBJ2-1	-	TGCGCCAGCAGCCCCGGCACCGAGGGTGAGCAGTTCTTC	CASSPGTEGEQFF
-	TRBV9	TRBJ1-2	-	TGTGCCAGCAGCGCCCAACAGGGAGATGGCTACACCTTC	CASSAQQGDGYTF
-	TRBV6-6	TRBJ1-1	TRBD1	TGTGCCAGCAGTGATTGGGACAGGGCCATCACTGAAGCTTTCTTT	CASSDWDRAITEAFF
-	TRBV2	TRBJ1-5	-	TGTGCCAGCAGTGTGTATGGAGGGAAGGAGCAGCCCCAGCATTTT	CASSVYGGKEQPQHF
-	TRBV5-1	TRBJ2-4	TRBD2	TGCGCCAGCAGCTTGGGGAGGGCTAGCGGGGTTTCGCCTGGAAACATTCAGTACTTC	CASSLGRASGVSPGNIQYF
-	TRBV12-5	TRBJ1-2	-	TGTGCTAGTGGTTTGGTACCCCTTCTCCTGGACGGGCGGGGGGGTGGCTACACCTTC	CASGLVPLLLDGRGGGYTF
-	TRBV18	TRBJ1-6	-	TGTGCCAGCTCACCACAGACAGCAGATAATTCACCCCTCCACTTT	CASSPQTADNSPLHF
-	TRBV7-9	TRBJ1-2	-	TGTGCCAGCATCCCTCCAGGGCCCCATGGCTACACCTTC	CASIPPGPHGYTF
few	TRBV4-2	TRBJ1-6	TRBD1	TGTGCCAGCAGCCAAGGTCAGGGGGCCGCACCCCTCCACTTT	CASSQGQGAAPLHF
-	TRBV7-2	TRBJ1-2	-	TGTGCCAGCAGCTTAGCGCTTAGGACAGCCTGGTTCTATGGCTACACCTTC	CASSLALRTAWFYGYTF
-	TRBV13	TRBJ1-1	-	TGTGCCAGCAGCTTTCCGGGAAACACTGAAGCTTTCTTT	CASSFPGNTEAFF
-	TRBV3-1/TRBV3-2	TRBJ2-7	-	TGTGCCAGCAGCCAATCCCAATACGAGCAGTACTTC	CASSQSQYEQYF
-	TRBV10-3	TRBJ1-4	-	TGTGCCATCAGTGAGTCGAGCTCTTACAGGGAGACTAATGAAAAACTGTTTTTT	CAISESSSYRETNEKLFF
-	TRBV5-6	TRBJ2-7	-	TGTGCCAGCAGCCTCGGACAAGTATCCTACGAGCAGTACTTC	CASSLGQVSYEQYF
-	TRBV6-5	TRBJ1-1	-	TGTGCCAGCAGTTACGTGGACAGCCTGAACACTGAAGCTTTCTTT	CASSYVDSLNTEAFF
-	TRBV5-1	TRBJ1-1	TRBD1	TGCGCCAGCAGCCCGATCGGGACAGGGGGGAGAGCTTTCTTT	CASSPIGTGGRAFF
-	TRBV7-2	TRBJ1-5	-	TGTGCCAGCAGCTCCCCGGGGGTCCTAGCCCAGCATTTT	CASSSPGVLAQHF
-	TRBV29-1	TRBJ2-5	-	TGCAGCGGTCGAACAGGTTTGGAGACCCAGTACTTC	CSGRTGLETQYF
-	TRBV19	TRBJ1-3	TRBD1	TGTGCCAGTAGTACGGGACAGGGTATAGCTGGAAACACCATATATTTT	CASSTGQGIAGNTIYF
-	TRBV10-3	TRBJ1-1	-	TGTGCCATTCGGGTACAGGTCAACACTGAAGCTTTCTTT	CAIRVQVNTEAFF
-	TRBV13	TRBJ2-1	-	TGTGCCAGCAGCTTCGGCGGGGTAGTTGAGCAGTTCTTC	CASSFGGVVEQFF
-	TRBV5-5	TRBJ1-1	-	TGTGCCAGCAGCCCACCGGAGGGGAAAGCTTTCTTT	CASSPPEGKAFF
-	TRBV6-6	TRBJ2-7	TRBD1	TGTGCCACTTTTGACAGGGTTCTCTCCTACGAGCAGTACTTC	CATFDRVLSYEQYF
-	TRBV19	TRBJ2-3	-	TGTGCCAGTAGTCGCCGAGCCTCCGGAGATACGCAGTATTTT	CASSRRASGDTQYF
-	TRBV7-2	TRBJ1-6	-	TGTGCCAGCAGCTCGTGGGGGGGTAGCTCCTATAATTCACCCCTCCACTTT	CASSSWGGSSYNSPLHF
once	TRBV30	TRBJ2-7	-	TGTGCCTGGAGTAGTTCGGAGTACGGAGAGCAGTACTTC	CAWSSSEYGEQYF
-	TRBV11-2	TRBJ1-3	-	TGTGCCAGCAGCATCTTACAGGGCTCTGGAAACACCATATATTTT	CASSILQGSGNTIYF
-	TRBV6-2/TRBV6-3	TRBJ2-7	-	TGTGCCAGCAGCCCCACCGGGTCCTTCTACGAGCAGTACTTC	CASSPTGSFYEQYF
-	TRBV2	TRBJ1-1	TRBD1	TGTGCCAGCTGTCGGGACAGGGGTTTGGGCACTGAAGCTTTCTTT	CASCRDRGLGTEAFF
-	TRBV21-1	TRBJ1-1	-	TGTGCCAGCAGCAAAGCCTATCACCCGAACACTGAAGCTTTCTTT	CASSKAYHPNTEAFF
-	TRBV29-1	TRBJ1-2	TRBD1	TGCAGCGTTGTTGGGACAGGGGAAGGCTACACCTTC	CSVVGTGEGYTF
-	TRBV9	TRBJ2-3	TRBD1	TGTGCCAGCAGTCCGGGACAGAGCACAGATACGCAGTATTTT	CASSPGQSTDTQYF
few	TRBV2	TRBJ2-3	-	TGTGCCAGCACCCCAAATGGGGGCTACAGCACAGATACGCAGTATTTT	CASTPNGGYSTDTQYF